This T cell receptor beta chain is drawn from a study of technical replicates of blood from a few donors. The V gene's germline CDR1 is PRHDT and CDR2 FYEKMQ (reference sequence). This CDR3 is built from 16 residues. The V gene end was trimmed by 6 bases and the J gene end by 0 bases; junction bases not matched to a gene: 4. The method was immunoSEQ multiplex PCR; TCRdb's version includes in-frame clones alone and lacks a portion of them. The table includes under 100,000 clones, around 85% detected once. The receptor was isolated from a human donor in good health. Some clones in this sample may be carry-over from other donors' samples. The source material was PBMCs. J is TRBJ2-1 and V is TRBV13, with 11 bases fitting TRBD2. DNA of the CDR3: TGTGCCAGCAGGTTTACTAGCGGGAGCTCCTACAATGAGCAGTTCTTC. Encoded protein: CASRFTSGSSYNEQFF.